This T cell receptor beta chain was sequenced in a study of radiation and T cells in renal cell carcinoma. Assay used: immunoSEQ multiplex PCR; TCRdb lists only in-frame clones, some missing. Seen here are tens of thousands of clones, under 90% observed once, and the top ten hold roughly 7%. This clone has only a few counts. Its specificity is unknown. Time point: baseline pretreatment blood. Treatment denoted: 15 Gy SBRT to primary tumor, nephrectomy 4 weeks later. After SBRT, blood was collected at 2 and 4 weeks, plus baseline. The patient's renal cell carcinoma had clear cell pathology. The CDR3 totals 14 residues. The V end lost 1 base, the J end lost 6 bases, and 13 bases lay between the germline ends. Germline V gene lookup returns CDR1 LGHNA and CDR2 YSLEER. Whole-study findings and limits: From baseline, blood top tumor clonotypes peaked at 2 weeks post-radiation. Pretreatment tumor biopsies were lacking, so baseline clonotypes are unknown.

The receptor was isolated from a man aged 55 to 69 with renal cell carcinoma. The chain has TRBV4-3 and TRBJ2-7, with D possibly being TRBD1 (5 bases). The material sequenced was blood, taken from a patient whose treatment included radiotherapy and nephrectomy. CDR3 coding DNA: TGCGCCAGCAGCCAAGCTGATAGGGGTAGCGAGCAGTACTTC. This translates into CASSQADRGSEQYF.